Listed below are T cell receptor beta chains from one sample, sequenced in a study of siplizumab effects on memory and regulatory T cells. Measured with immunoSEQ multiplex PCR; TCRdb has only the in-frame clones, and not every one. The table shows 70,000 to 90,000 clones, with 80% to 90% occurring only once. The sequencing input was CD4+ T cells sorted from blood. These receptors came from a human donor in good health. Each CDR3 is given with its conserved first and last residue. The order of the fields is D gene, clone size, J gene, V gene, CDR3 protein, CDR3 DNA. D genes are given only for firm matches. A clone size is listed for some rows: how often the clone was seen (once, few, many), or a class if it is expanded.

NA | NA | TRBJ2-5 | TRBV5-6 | CASSLGVRETQYF | TGTGCCAGCAGCTTAGGGGTTCGGGAGACCCAGTACTTC
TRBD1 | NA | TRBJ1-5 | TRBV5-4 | CASSVDRGLSGQPQHF | TGTGCCAGCAGCGTAGACAGGGGGCTCAGCGGGCAGCCCCAGCATTTT
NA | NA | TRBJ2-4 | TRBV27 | CASSFQGRAENIQYF | TGTGCCAGCAGTTTTCAGGGGCGCGCGGAAAACATTCAGTACTTC
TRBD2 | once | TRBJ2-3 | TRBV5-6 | CASSLVGGYTDTQYF | TGTGCCAGCAGCTTGGTGGGAGGGTACACAGATACGCAGTATTTT
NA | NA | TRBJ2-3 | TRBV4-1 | CASSEDPRGADTQYF | TGCGCCAGCAGCGAAGACCCTAGGGGTGCAGATACGCAGTATTTT
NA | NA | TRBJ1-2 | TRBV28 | CASSGHREGYGYTF | TGTGCCAGCAGTGGACACAGGGAGGGCTATGGCTACACCTTC
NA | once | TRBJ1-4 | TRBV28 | CASSFQDSGGEKLFF | TGTGCCAGCAGTTTTCAGGACAGCGGAGGTGAAAAACTGTTTTTT
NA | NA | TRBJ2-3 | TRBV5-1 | CASSPGLKYTDTQYF | TGCGCCAGCAGCCCCGGACTGAAATACACAGATACGCAGTATTTT
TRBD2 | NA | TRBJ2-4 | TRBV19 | CASSTGGAKNIQYF | TGTGCCAGTAGCACGGGGGGGGCCAAAAACATTCAGTACTTC
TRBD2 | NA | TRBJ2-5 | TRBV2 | CASTGLAGAETQYF | TGTGCCAGCACCGGACTAGCGGGAGCAGAGACCCAGTACTTC
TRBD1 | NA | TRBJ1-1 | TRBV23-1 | CASSHKWQGGLGTEAFF | TGCGCCAGCAGTCATAAGTGGCAGGGGGGACTGGGCACTGAAGCTTTCTTT
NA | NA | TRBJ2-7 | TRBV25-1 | CASSPEGGPVYEQYF | TGTGCCAGCAGCCCTGAGGGGGGGCCCGTCTACGAGCAGTACTTC
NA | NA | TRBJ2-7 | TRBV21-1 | CARKTGNGHEQYF | TGTGCCAGGAAGACAGGGAACGGACACGAGCAGTACTTC
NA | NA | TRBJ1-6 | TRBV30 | CAWSYPRSYNSPLHF | TGTGCCTGGAGTTATCCGCGTTCCTATAATTCACCCCTCCACTTT
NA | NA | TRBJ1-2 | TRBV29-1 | CSVSTASANYGYTF | TGCAGCGTTTCGACAGCCTCAGCTAACTATGGCTACACCTTC
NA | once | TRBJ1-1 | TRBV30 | CAWSEPGGPRVDTEAFF | TGTGCCTGGAGTGAACCTGGGGGCCCTAGGGTTGACACTGAAGCTTTCTTT
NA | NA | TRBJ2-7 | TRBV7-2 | CASSLNRVEQYF | TGTGCCAGCAGCTTAAACCGGGTCGAGCAGTACTTC
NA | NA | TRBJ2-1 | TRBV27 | CASRPGTAQTHEQFF | TGTGCCAGCCGCCCGGGGACCGCCCAGACCCATGAGCAGTTCTTC